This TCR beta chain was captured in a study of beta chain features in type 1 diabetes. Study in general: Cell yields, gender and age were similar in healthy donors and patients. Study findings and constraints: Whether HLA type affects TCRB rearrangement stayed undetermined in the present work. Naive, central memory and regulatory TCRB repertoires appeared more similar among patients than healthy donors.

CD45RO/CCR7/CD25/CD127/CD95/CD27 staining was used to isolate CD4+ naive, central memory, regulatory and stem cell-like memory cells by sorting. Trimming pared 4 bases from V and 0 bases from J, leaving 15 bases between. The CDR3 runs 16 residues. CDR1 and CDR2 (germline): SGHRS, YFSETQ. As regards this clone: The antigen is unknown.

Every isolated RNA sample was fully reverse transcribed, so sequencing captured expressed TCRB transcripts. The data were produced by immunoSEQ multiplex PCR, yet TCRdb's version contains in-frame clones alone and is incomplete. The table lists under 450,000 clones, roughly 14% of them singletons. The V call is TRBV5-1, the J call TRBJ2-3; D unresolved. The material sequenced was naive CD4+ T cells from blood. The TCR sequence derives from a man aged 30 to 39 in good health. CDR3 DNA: TGCGCCAGCAGCCCGGAAGCGATCTCTAGCACAGATACGCAGTATTTT. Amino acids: CASSPEAISSTDTQYF. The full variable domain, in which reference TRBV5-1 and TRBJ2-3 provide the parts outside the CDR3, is KAGVTQTPRYLIKTRGQQVTLSCSPISGHRSVSWYQQTPGQGLQFLFEYFSETQRNKGNFPGRFSGRQFSNSRSEMNVSTLELGDSALYLCASSPEAISSTDTQYFGPGTRLTVL.